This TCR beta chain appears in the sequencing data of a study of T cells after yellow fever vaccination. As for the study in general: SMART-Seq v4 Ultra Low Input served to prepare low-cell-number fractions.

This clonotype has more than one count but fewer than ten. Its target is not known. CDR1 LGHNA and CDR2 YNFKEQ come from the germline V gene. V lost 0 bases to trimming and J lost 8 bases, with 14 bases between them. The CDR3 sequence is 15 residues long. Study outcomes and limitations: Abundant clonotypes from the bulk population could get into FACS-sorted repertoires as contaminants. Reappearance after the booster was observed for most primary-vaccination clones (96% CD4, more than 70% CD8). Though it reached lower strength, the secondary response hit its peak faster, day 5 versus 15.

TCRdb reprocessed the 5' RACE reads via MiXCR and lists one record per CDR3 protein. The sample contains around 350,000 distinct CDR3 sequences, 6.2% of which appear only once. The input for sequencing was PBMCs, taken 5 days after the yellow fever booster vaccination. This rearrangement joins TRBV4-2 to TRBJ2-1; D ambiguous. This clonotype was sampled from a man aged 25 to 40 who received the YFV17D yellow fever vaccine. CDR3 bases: TGTGCCAGCAGCCAAGAAGATCTTCGCGGCCATGAGCAGTTCTTC. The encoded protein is CASSQEDLRGHEQFF.